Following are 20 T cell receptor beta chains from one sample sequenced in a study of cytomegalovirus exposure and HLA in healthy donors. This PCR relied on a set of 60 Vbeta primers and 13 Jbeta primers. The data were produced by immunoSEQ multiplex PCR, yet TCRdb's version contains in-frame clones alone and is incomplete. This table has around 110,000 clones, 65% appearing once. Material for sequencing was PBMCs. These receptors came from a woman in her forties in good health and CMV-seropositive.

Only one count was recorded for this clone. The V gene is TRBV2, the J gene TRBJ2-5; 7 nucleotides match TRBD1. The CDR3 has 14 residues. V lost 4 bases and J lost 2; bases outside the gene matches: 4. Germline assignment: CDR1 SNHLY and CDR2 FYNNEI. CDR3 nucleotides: TGTGCCAGCAGTGTGGGACAGCTACAAGAGACCCAGTACTTC. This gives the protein CASSVGQLQETQYF.

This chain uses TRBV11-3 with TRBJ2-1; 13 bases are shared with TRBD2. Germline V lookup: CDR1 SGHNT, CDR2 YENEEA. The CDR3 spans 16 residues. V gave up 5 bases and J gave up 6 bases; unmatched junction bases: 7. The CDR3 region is CASSPNGLAGVNEQFF. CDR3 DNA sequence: TGTGCCAGCAGCCCAAACGGACTAGCGGGAGTCAATGAGCAGTTCTTC.

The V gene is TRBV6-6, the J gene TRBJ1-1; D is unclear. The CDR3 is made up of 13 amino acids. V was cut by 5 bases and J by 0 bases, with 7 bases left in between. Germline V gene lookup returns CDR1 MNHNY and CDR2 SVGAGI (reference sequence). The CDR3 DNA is TGTGCCAGCAGTCGACTGTTGAACACTGAAGCTTTCTTT. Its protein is CASSRLLNTEAFF.

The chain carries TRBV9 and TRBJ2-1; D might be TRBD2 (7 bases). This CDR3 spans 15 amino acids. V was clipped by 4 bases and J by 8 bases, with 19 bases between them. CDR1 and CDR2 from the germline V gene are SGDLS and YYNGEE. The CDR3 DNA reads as TGTGCCAGCAGCTCGAGGCGGGAGAAGGGGGATGAGCAGTTCTTC. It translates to CASSSRREKGDEQFF.

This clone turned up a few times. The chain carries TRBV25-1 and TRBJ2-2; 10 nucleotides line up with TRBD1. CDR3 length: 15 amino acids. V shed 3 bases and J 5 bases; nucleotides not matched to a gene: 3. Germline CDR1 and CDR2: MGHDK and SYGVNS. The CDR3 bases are TGTGCCAGCAGTGATGGGACAGGGGAGACCGGGGAGCTGTTTTTT. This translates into CASSDGTGETGELFF.

CDR3 bases: TGTGCCAGCAGCTCGAGACAGGGGAGGAGTTCACCCCTCCACTTT. Residues: CASSSRQGRSSPLHF. The chain combines TRBV7-6 with TRBJ1-6; TRBD1 agrees at 8 bases. Germline CDR1 reads SGHVS; CDR2 reads FNYEAQ. This CDR3 spans 15 amino acids. Losses at the gene ends were 4 bases for V and 9 bases for J; bases not matched to a gene: 8.

The DNA of the CDR3 is TGTGCCACCTCCGGGACTAGCAATGAGCAGTTCTTC. It specifies CATSGTSNEQFF. The chain recombines TRBV6-5 with TRBJ2-1; the match to TRBD2 covers 8 bases. The V gene end was trimmed by 10 bases and the J gene end by 6 bases; junction bases not matched to a gene: 5. Germline V gene sequence: CDR1 MNHEY, CDR2 SVGAGI. CDR3 length: 12 residues.

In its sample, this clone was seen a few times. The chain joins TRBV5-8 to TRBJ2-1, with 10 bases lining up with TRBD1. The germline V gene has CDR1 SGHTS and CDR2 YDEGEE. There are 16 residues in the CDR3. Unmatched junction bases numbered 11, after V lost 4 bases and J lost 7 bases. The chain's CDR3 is CASSQRDRGLTNEQFF. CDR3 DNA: TGTGCCAGCAGCCAGCGGGACAGGGGATTAACGAATGAGCAGTTCTTC.

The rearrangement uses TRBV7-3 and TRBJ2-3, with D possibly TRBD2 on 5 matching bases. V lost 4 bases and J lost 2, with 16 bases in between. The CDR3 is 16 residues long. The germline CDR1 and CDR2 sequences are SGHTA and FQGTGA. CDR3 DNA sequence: TGTGCCAGCAGCTCGGGGATAAGCGGATACACAGATACGCAGTATTTT. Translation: CASSSGISGYTDTQYF.

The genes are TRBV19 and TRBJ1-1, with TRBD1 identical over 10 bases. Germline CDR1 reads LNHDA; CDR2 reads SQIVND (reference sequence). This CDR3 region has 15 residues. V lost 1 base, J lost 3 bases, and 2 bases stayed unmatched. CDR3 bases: TGTGCCAGTAGTATAGGGGGACAGGGGCACACTGAAGCTTTCTTT. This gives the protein CASSIGGQGHTEAFF.

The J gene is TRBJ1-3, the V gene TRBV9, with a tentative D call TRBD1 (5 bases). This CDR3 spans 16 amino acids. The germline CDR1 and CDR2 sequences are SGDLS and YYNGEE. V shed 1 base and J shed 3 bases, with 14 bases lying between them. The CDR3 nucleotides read TGTGCCAGCAGCGTATGGGGGACTAAAGGTGGAAACACCATATATTTT. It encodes CASSVWGTKGGNTIYF.

The CDR3 is CASSQTGVSYEQYF. The CDR3 nucleotides read TGCGCCAGCAGCCAGACAGGGGTGTCCTACGAGCAGTACTTC. The J gene is TRBJ2-7, the V gene TRBV4-1, with 8 bases fitting TRBD1. The CDR3 has 14 amino acids. With 3 bases clipped from V and 1 base from J, the junction kept 2 bases outside the gene matches. Germline V gene data show CDR1 as MGHRA and CDR2 as YSYEKL.

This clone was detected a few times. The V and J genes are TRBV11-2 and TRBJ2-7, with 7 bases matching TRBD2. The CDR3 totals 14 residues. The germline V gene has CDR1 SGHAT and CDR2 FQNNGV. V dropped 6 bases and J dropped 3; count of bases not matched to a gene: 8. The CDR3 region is CASSWASGNYEQYF. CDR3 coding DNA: TGTGCCAGCAGTTGGGCGAGCGGGAACTACGAGCAGTACTTC.

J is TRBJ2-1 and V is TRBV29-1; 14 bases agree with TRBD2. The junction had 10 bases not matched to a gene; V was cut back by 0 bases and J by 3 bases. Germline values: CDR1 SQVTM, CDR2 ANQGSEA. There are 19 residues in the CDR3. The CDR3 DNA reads TGCAGCGTTGAAGACCCCGGGACTAGCGGGAGACCGAACTACAATGAGCAGTTCTTC. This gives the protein CSVEDPGTSGRPNYNEQFF.

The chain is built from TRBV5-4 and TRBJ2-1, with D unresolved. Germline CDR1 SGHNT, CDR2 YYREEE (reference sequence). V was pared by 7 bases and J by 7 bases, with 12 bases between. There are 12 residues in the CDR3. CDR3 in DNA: TGTGCCAGCGCCGATCAGGAAAATGAGCAGTTCTTC. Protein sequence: CASADQENEQFF.

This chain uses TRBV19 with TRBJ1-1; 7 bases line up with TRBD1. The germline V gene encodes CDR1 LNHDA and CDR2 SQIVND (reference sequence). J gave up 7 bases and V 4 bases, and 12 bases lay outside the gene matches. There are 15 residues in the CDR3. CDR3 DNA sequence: TGTGCCAGTAGTAGCTTACCGGGACAGCTATTTGAAGCTTTCTTT. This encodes CASSSLPGQLFEAFF.

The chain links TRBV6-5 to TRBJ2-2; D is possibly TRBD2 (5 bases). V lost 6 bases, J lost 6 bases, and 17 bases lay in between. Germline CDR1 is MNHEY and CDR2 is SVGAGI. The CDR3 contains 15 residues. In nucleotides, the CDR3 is TGTGCCAGCAGAACCGAAGGCGGGCTGCCCGGGGAGCTGTTTTTT. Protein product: CASRTEGGLPGELFF.

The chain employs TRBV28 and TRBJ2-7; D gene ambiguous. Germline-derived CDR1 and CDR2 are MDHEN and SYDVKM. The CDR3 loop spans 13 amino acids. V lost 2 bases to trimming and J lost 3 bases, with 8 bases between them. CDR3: CASSLTVNYEQYF. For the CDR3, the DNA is TGTGCCAGCAGTTTAACAGTTAACTACGAGCAGTACTTC.

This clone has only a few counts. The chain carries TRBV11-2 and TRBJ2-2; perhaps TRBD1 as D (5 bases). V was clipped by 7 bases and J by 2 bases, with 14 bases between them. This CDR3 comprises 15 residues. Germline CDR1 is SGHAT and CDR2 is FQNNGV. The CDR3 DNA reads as TGTGCCAGCACCTCCGGAAGGGGCAACACCGGGGAGCTGTTTTTT. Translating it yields CASTSGRGNTGELFF.

CDR3: CASSYGLGSGAYGYTF. In DNA, the CDR3 is TGTGCCAGCAGTTACGGTTTAGGTTCAGGGGCCTATGGCTACACCTTC. This rearrangement joins TRBV6-5 to TRBJ1-2, with a possible D match to TRBD1 (6 bases). The CDR3 is 16 residues long. CDR1 is MNHEY, CDR2 SVGAGI, per germline. Between the trimmed V and J ends, which lost 2 bases and 4 bases, there was a span of 17 bases.